The 30 T cell receptor beta chains presented below share a single source sample, sequenced in a study of cytomegalovirus exposure and HLA in healthy donors. The PCR had 60 Vbeta and 13 Jbeta primers. TCRdb keeps only in-frame clones here, not all; method: immunoSEQ multiplex PCR. Here the sample spans 60,000 to 90,000 clones, approximately 70% being singletons. The sequenced material came from PBMCs. The receptors originated from a woman in her fifties or sixties in good health and CMV-seropositive.

CDR3 in amino acids: CASSRPGTSVGGTQYF. The CDR3 DNA is TGTGCCAGCAGCCGTCCCGGGACTAGCGTCGGCGGTACGCAGTATTTT. The chain uses TRBV14 and TRBJ2-3; 10 nucleotides match TRBD2. V shed 4 bases and J 8 bases; nucleotides not matched to a gene: 12. Germline CDR1 is SGHDN and CDR2 is FVKESK. The CDR3 runs 16 residues.

This chain joins TRBV18 and TRBJ2-3, with a possible D match to TRBD1 (5 bases). Germline V gene lookup returns CDR1 KGHSH and CDR2 LQKENI. With 0 bases removed from V and 5 bases from J, the gap between germline ends came to 15 bases. This CDR3 comprises 16 residues. The CDR3 sequence: CASSPPQGTAQDTQYF. CDR3 coding DNA: TGTGCCAGCTCACCACCGCAGGGAACCGCCCAAGATACGCAGTATTTT. Drawing the rest from reference TRBV18 and TRBJ2-3, the complete variable domain is NAGVMQNPRHLVRRRGQEARLRCSPMKGHSHVYWYRQLPEEGLKFMVYLQKENIIDESGMPKERFSAEFPKEGPSILRIQQVVRGDSAAYFCASSPPQGTAQDTQYFGPGTRLTVL.

This clone was seen a handful of times. The chain links TRBV11-2 to TRBJ1-5, with unresolved D. The CDR3 is made up of 12 amino acids. In germline, CDR1 is SGHAT, CDR2 FQNNGV. Trimming shortened V by 5 bases and J by 11 bases, and 13 bases separated the two germline ends. CDR3 amino acids: CASSPEKGAQHF. The CDR3 nucleotides are TGTGCCAGCAGCCCAGAAAAGGGAGCCCAGCATTTT. Full variable domain (remainder filled in from reference TRBV11-2 and TRBJ1-5): EAGVAQSPRYKIIEKRQSVAFWCNPISGHATLYWYQQILGQGPKLLIQFQNNGVVDDSQLPKDRFSAERLKGVDSTLKIQPAKLEDSAVYLCASSPEKGAQHFGDGTRLSIL.

This clone was seen a single time. CDR3 nucleotide sequence: TGTGCCAGCAGCGTAGGGCAGTTTAGCACAGATACGCAGTATTTT. This codes for CASSVGQFSTDTQYF. V usage is TRBV9 and J usage is TRBJ2-3; D is undetermined. The CDR3 totals 15 residues. The V end lost 0 bases, the J end lost 0 bases, and 8 bases lay between the germline ends. The germline CDR1 and CDR2 sequences are SGDLS and YYNGEE. The full variable domain, completed using reference TRBV9 and TRBJ2-3, is DSGVTQTPKHLITATGQRVTLRCSPRSGDLSVYWYQQSLDQGLQFLIQYYNGEERAKGNILERFSAQQFPDLHSELNLSSLELGDSALYFCASSVGQFSTDTQYFGPGTRLTVL.

In regard to this clone: Germline and junction disagree at one end, which may indicate a read error. The rearrangement uses TRBV27 and TRBJ1-2; 7 positions agree with TRBD1. The CDR3 contains 16 residues. Germline V CDR1 and CDR2: MNHEY, SMNVEV (reference sequence). The CDR3 region has the DNA TGTGCCAGCAGTTTATCGGGGACAGAGTCTAACTATGACTACACCTTC. This sequence encodes CASSLSGTESNYDYTF.

This chain uses TRBV5-6 with TRBJ1-1; D remains ambiguous. Germline V gene data show CDR1 as SGHDT and CDR2 as YYEEEE. V lost 4 bases and J lost 2, with 9 bases in between. The length of the CDR3 is 13 residues. The CDR3 bases are TGTGCCAGCAGCATTAATTCCAACACTGAAGCTTTCTTT. It yields the protein CASSINSNTEAFF.

The rearrangement links TRBV18 to TRBJ1-1, with D possibly TRBD1 on 5 matching bases. Trimming removed 2 bases from V and 5 bases from J, with 12 bases in between. The CDR3 extends over 14 amino acids. From germline, CDR1 is KGHSH and CDR2 LQKENI. The DNA of the CDR3 is TGTGCCAGCTCACCAGCTGGGGCAAGGACTGAAGCTTTCTTT. Translated, it gives CASSPAGARTEAFF.

V is TRBV6-1 and J is TRBJ2-7; the D is unclear. CDR1 is MNHNS, CDR2 SASEGT, per germline. The V and J ends lost 7 bases and 2 bases respectively, with 12 bases between them. The CDR3 covers 13 residues. The CDR3 spells CASNTVPAYEQYF. CDR3 coding DNA: TGTGCCAGCAATACAGTACCCGCCTACGAGCAGTACTTC.

This chain connects TRBV6-5 to TRBJ2-7, with D possibly matching TRBD2 (6 bases). With 0 bases removed from V and 4 bases from J, the gap between germline ends came to 16 bases. The germline CDR1 and CDR2 sequences are MNHEY and SVGAGI. The CDR3 has 16 amino acids. CDR3 sequence (DNA): TGTGCCAGCAGTTACTCGGTGGGTAGCGGATTATACGAGCAGTACTTC. Translating it yields CASSYSVGSGLYEQYF.

The chain joins TRBV27 to TRBJ2-3; D is unclear. CDR1 is MNHEY, CDR2 SMNVEV, per germline (reference sequence). There are 15 residues in the CDR3. V gave up 3 bases and J gave up 2 bases, with 12 bases separating them. The CDR3 nucleotides are TGTGCCAGCAGTTTTTGGCCTCCCCACACAGATACGCAGTATTTT. This translates into CASSFWPPHTDTQYF.

The V and J genes are TRBV30 and TRBJ1-2; 9 nucleotides match TRBD1. The CDR3 is 15 amino acids. CDR1 and CDR2 (germline): GTSNPN, SVGIG (reference sequence). J lost 4 bases, V lost 0 bases, and 6 bases had no gene match. CDR3 sequence reads: CAWSVPRDRAYGYTF. Written as DNA, the CDR3 is TGTGCCTGGAGTGTACCCAGGGACAGGGCCTATGGCTACACCTTC. Full variable domain (remainder filled in from reference TRBV30 and TRBJ1-2): SQTIHQWPATLVQPVGSPLSLECTVEGTSNPNLYWYRQAAGRGLQLLFYSVGIGQISSEVPQNLSASRPQDRQFILSSKKLLLSDSGFYLCAWSVPRDRAYGYTFGSGTRLTVV.

This chain connects TRBV6-6 to TRBJ1-3; 8 bases are shared with TRBD1. CDR1 is MNHNY and CDR2 is SVGAGI in the germline V gene (reference sequence). Germline trimming cut 7 bases from V and 1 base from J; bases unmatched to any gene: 6. The CDR3 is 15 residues long. Written as DNA, the CDR3 is TGTGCCAGCACCAAGACAGGGGAATCTGGAAACACCATATATTTT. Its protein is CASTKTGESGNTIYF.

The chain carries TRBV28 and TRBJ1-2, with a possible D match to TRBD1 (6 bases). V was trimmed by 3 bases and J by 5 bases, leaving 7 bases between them. CDR3 length: 12 residues. CDR1 and CDR2 from the germline V gene are MDHEN and SYDVKM. The CDR3 protein is CASSFQGYGYTF. CDR3 DNA: TGTGCCAGCAGTTTCCAGGGGTATGGCTACACCTTC.

This chain connects TRBV30 to TRBJ1-4; 9 bases are shared with TRBD1. CDR1 is GTSNPN, CDR2 SVGIG, per germline (reference sequence). There are 14 residues in the CDR3. Trimming removed 6 bases from V and 3 bases from J; junction bases left unmatched: 5. The CDR3 here is CACYRGPSNEKLFF. CDR3 in DNA: TGTGCCTGCTACAGGGGGCCGTCTAATGAAAAACTGTTTTTT.

The chain employs TRBV7-6 and TRBJ2-7, with a tentative D call TRBD2 (5 bases). The CDR3 has 12 amino acids. V lost 0 bases, J lost 6 bases, and 6 bases lay in between. Germline lookup yields CDR1 SGHVS and CDR2 FNYEAQ. The DNA of the CDR3 is TGTGCCAGCAGCTTAGCAGGGAGCGAGCAGTACTTC. It specifies CASSLAGSEQYF.

The chain recombines TRBV2 with TRBJ1-4; 8 positions agree with TRBD1. The CDR3 has 14 amino acids. Germline CDR1 is SNHLY and CDR2 is FYNNEI. V shed 4 bases and J 8 bases; nucleotides not matched to a gene: 6. This CDR3 reads CASSGQGFGEKLFF. The CDR3, as DNA: TGTGCCAGCAGTGGACAGGGGTTTGGCGAAAAACTGTTTTTT.

The chain couples TRBV28 to TRBJ2-1, with 11 bases fitting TRBD2. Germline V lookup: CDR1 MDHEN, CDR2 SYDVKM. This CDR3 is 19 amino acids long. With V trimmed by 7 bases and J by 8 bases, 22 bases remained unmatched. CDR3 sequence (DNA): TGTGCCAGCAACAACAAAATAGGGACTAGCGGCCTCCCGCCTGATGAGCAGTTCTTC. As protein: CASNNKIGTSGLPPDEQFF.

J is TRBJ1-1 and V is TRBV2; D perhaps matches TRBD1 (6 bases). The CDR3 totals 14 residues. Per germline, CDR1 SNHLY and CDR2 FYNNEI. V lost 6 bases, J lost 2 bases, and 13 bases lay in between. CDR3 coding DNA: TGTGCCAGCAGGGTCCGGACAGATAACACTGAAGCTTTCTTT. Translation gives CASRVRTDNTEAFF. The complete variable domain, with remaining parts taken from reference TRBV2 and TRBJ1-1, reads EPEVTQTPSHQVTQMGQEVILRCVPISNHLYFYWYRQILGQKVEFLVSFYNNEISEKSEIFDDQFSVERPDGSNFTLKIRSTKLEDSAMYFCASRVRTDNTEAFFGQGTRLTVV.

This clone was picked up many times. The sample holds other DNA sequences that translate to the same CDR3. The rearrangement joins TRBV5-1 to TRBJ2-3; 9 bases line up with TRBD2. The trim removed 4 bases at V and 6 bases at J, leaving 9 bases unmatched. Germline V gene sequence: CDR1 SGHRS, CDR2 YFSETQ. The length of the CDR3 is 15 residues. CDR3 bases: TGCGCCAGCAGCCTGGGCGCTAGCGGGGAGGATACGCAGTATTTT. Translation gives CASSLGASGEDTQYF.

This clone was found once. The V and J genes are TRBV19 and TRBJ1-3, with D possibly being TRBD1 (6 bases). This CDR3 comprises 17 residues. From germline, CDR1 is LNHDA and CDR2 SQIVND (reference sequence). V was shortened by 0 bases and J by 3 bases, with 15 bases between the two germline ends. The chain's CDR3 is CASSIDSDRRIGNTIYF. CDR3 sequence (DNA): TGTGCCAGTAGTATAGACTCCGACAGGAGGATTGGAAACACCATATATTTT.

The gene calls are TRBV2 and TRBJ2-1, with 10 bases aligning to TRBD1. Trimming cost V 10 bases and J 5 bases; bases outside gene matches: 5. Germline V gene lookup returns CDR1 SNHLY and CDR2 FYNNEI. This CDR3 is 13 amino acids long. The CDR3 loop reads CAKGQGFDNEQFF. The CDR3 DNA reads TGTGCCAAGGGACAGGGGTTCGACAATGAGCAGTTCTTC.

V usage is TRBV7-6 and J usage is TRBJ2-1, with 9 bases fitting TRBD2. CDR1 and CDR2 (germline): SGHVS, FNYEAQ. Germline trimming cut 5 bases from V and 6 bases from J; bases unmatched to any gene: 8. The CDR3 runs 15 residues. The CDR3 loop is CASSSSGSKSNEQFF. CDR3 DNA: TGTGCCAGCAGCAGTAGCGGGAGCAAGTCCAATGAGCAGTTCTTC. Looking up the rest from reference TRBV7-6 and TRBJ2-1 gives the full variable domain: GAGVSQSPRYKVTKRGQDVALRCDPISGHVSLYWYRQALGQGPEFLTYFNYEAQQDKSGLPNDRFSAERPEGSISTLTIQRTEQRDSAMYRCASSSSGSKSNEQFFGPGTRLTVL.

This chain joins TRBV6-5 and TRBJ1-4; D remains unclear. Trimming shortened V by 3 bases and J by 0 bases, and 5 bases separated the two germline ends. This CDR3 has 14 residues. The germline gives CDR1 MNHEY, CDR2 SVGAGI. The CDR3 loop is CASSYGATNEKLFF. Here the CDR3 DNA reads TGTGCCAGCAGTTATGGAGCAACTAATGAAAAACTGTTTTTT.

CDR3 sequence: CASSPLAGNTDTQYF. CDR3 bases: TGCGCCAGCAGCCCACTAGCGGGGAACACAGATACGCAGTATTTT. The chain is built from TRBV4-3 and TRBJ2-3; 10 bases agree with TRBD2. The CDR3 covers 15 residues. The trim removed 4 bases at V and 2 bases at J, leaving 3 bases unmatched. Per the germline V gene, CDR1 is LGHNA and CDR2 is YSLEER.

J is TRBJ1-2 and V is TRBV7-9; D may be TRBD1 (5 bases). Germline CDR1 and CDR2: SEHNR and FQNEAQ (reference sequence). This CDR3 contains 15 residues. V lost 0 bases to trimming and J lost 2 bases, with 10 bases between them. The CDR3 coding sequence is TGTGCCAGCAGCTTAGCTACGCAGGGAAACTATGGCTACACCTTC. Translated: CASSLATQGNYGYTF.

CDR3 coding DNA: TGTGCCAGCAGCTTAGCAAGGACAGGGGGGGGACTAGCGGGATCAGGTGATACGCAGTATTTT. Its protein product is CASSLARTGGGLAGSGDTQYF. The V call is TRBV7-2, the J call TRBJ2-3, with 13 bases that match TRBD2. The CDR3 extends over 21 amino acids. J lost 6 bases, V lost 0 bases, and 18 bases had no gene match. The germline V gene encodes CDR1 SGHTA and CDR2 FQGNSA.

The chain recombines TRBV7-9 with TRBJ2-3, with D tentatively TRBD2 (6 bases). The CDR3 extends over 15 amino acids. The V gene lost 2 bases and the J gene lost 0 bases, with 9 bases spanning the gap. Germline V gives CDR1 SEHNR, CDR2 FQNEAQ (reference sequence). The CDR3 sequence: CASSLSGTSTDTQYF. The CDR3, as DNA: TGTGCCAGCAGCTTATCGGGGACTAGCACAGATACGCAGTATTTT.

This rearrangement joins TRBV10-1 to TRBJ2-3; tentatively, D is TRBD1 (5 bases). The ends were cut back, 1 base at V and 0 bases at J, with 8 bases in the middle. This CDR3 has 15 residues. Germline assignment: CDR1 WNHNN and CDR2 SYGVQD (reference sequence). The CDR3 DNA sequence: TGCGCCAGCAGTGAGTTGGGGCTCAGCACAGATACGCAGTATTTT. Residues: CASSELGLSTDTQYF.

The sample holds a few counts of this clone. The rearrangement joins TRBV10-2 to TRBJ2-7, with TRBD2 identical over 7 bases. The CDR3 has 13 amino acids. Germline V CDR1 and CDR2: WSHSY, SAAADI. Germline trimming cut 5 bases from V and 2 bases from J; bases unmatched to any gene: 3. The CDR3 spells CASSITSAYEQYF. The CDR3 nucleotides read TGCGCCAGCAGTATCACTAGCGCCTACGAGCAGTACTTC.

This chain uses TRBV10-3 with TRBJ2-1, with 12 bases that match TRBD2. Trimming took 6 bases from V and 4 from J; bases not matched to a gene: 7. Germline V gene sequence: CDR1 ENHRY, CDR2 SYGVKD. CDR3 length equals 16 residues. This CDR3 reads CAIRTSGRSGYNEQFF. CDR3 in DNA: TGTGCCATCAGGACTAGCGGGAGATCTGGTTACAATGAGCAGTTCTTC.